The 25 T cell receptor beta chains listed next were all sequenced from one sample in a study of sequential checkpoint blockade in melanoma. Data came from immunoSEQ multiplex PCR; TCRdb stores just in-frame clones and leaves some out. The top ten clones hold about 19% of a sample with about 20,000 clones, over 55% of them seen once. The treatment denotes: randomized to nivolumab then ipilimumab (arm A) or the reverse (arm B). The sequenced sample was CD8+ T cells sorted from blood (inferred from file names), obtained from a patient given nivolumab and ipilimumab in sequence. The source of these receptors is a human donor with melanoma.

CDR3 in amino acids: CASSWGQGGAEAFF. CDR3 in DNA: TGTGCCAGCAGTTGGGGACAGGGAGGGGCTGAAGCTTTCTTT. The chain combines TRBV6-5 with TRBJ1-1; TRBD1 matches at 9 bases. J gave up 6 bases and V 4 bases, and 6 bases lay outside the gene matches. This CDR3 has 14 amino acids. CDR1 MNHEY and CDR2 SVGAGI come from the germline V gene.

The chain couples TRBV7-9 to TRBJ2-5; D remains unclear. The last part of the DNA fits TRBJ2-7 better; the J call may be wrong. The CDR3 covers 13 residues. Germline V CDR1 and CDR2: SEHNR, FQNEAQ (reference sequence). CDR3 nucleotide sequence: TGTGCCAGCAGCCCCAGTGCTAGCTACGAGCAGTACTTC. Translating it yields CASSPSASYEQYF.

A few counts support this clone. Other DNA sequences within the sample encode an identical CDR3. The chain is built from TRBV6-1 and TRBJ2-1; 9 bases are a match to TRBD1. V trimming: 3 bases; J trimming: 4 bases; junction bases outside the gene matches: 4. The germline V gene has CDR1 MNHNS and CDR2 SASEGT. The CDR3 is 15 amino acids. CDR3 in amino acids: CASSEGTGFYNEQFF. CDR3 bases: TGTGCCAGCAGTGAGGGGACAGGGTTTTACAATGAGCAGTTCTTC.

V is TRBV11-3 and J is TRBJ1-1; no definite D call. This CDR3 region has 14 residues. Germline V CDR1 and CDR2: SGHNT, YENEEA. Trimming stripped 5 bases from V and 6 bases from J, with 16 bases between. The CDR3 DNA reads TGTGCCAGCAGCGCATTATCGGGGAGCGCTGAAGCTTTCTTT. This codes for CASSALSGSAEAFF.

This chain joins TRBV5-4 and TRBJ2-7, with no clear D. V was trimmed by 5 bases and J by 2 bases, leaving 14 bases between them. Germline V CDR1 and CDR2: SGHNT, YYREEE (reference sequence). The CDR3 totals 14 residues. CDR3 sequence: CASSPGHAPYEQYF. The CDR3, as DNA: TGTGCCAGCAGTCCAGGTCATGCCCCCTACGAGCAGTACTTC.

The V call is TRBV11-2, the J call TRBJ2-7; the match to TRBD1 covers 11 bases. CDR3 size: 15 residues. The V gene's germline CDR1 is SGHAT and CDR2 FQNNGV. V shed 2 bases, J shed 3 bases, and the junction held 3 bases outside the gene matches. This CDR3 reads CASSLPGTGGYEQYF. CDR3 in DNA: TGTGCCAGCAGCTTACCCGGGACAGGGGGCTACGAGCAGTACTTC.

The chain is built from TRBV6-4 and TRBJ2-7, with 7 bases that match TRBD1. The V gene end was trimmed by 9 bases and the J gene end by 2 bases; junction bases not matched to a gene: 10. The CDR3 covers 14 residues. Germline assignment: CDR1 MRHNA and CDR2 SNTAGT. The CDR3: CARGYRGAPYEQYF. The CDR3 DNA is TGTGCCAGGGGGTACAGGGGTGCCCCCTACGAGCAGTACTTC.

CDR3 region: CASSDETGQGISYGYTF. The CDR3 DNA follows: TGTGCCAGCAGTGATGAGACAGGGCAAGGGATTAGCTATGGCTACACCTTC. The rearrangement uses TRBV6-1 and TRBJ1-2; 7 nucleotides line up with TRBD1. Germline V gives CDR1 MNHNS, CDR2 SASEGT. V gave up 3 bases and J gave up 4 bases; unmatched junction bases: 14. This CDR3 has 17 amino acids.

The chain uses TRBV28 and TRBJ1-5, with D hard to call. Germline V gives CDR1 MDHEN, CDR2 SYDVKM. The CDR3 runs 15 residues. The V end lost 6 bases, the J end lost 1 base, and 13 bases lay between the germline ends. The CDR3 nucleotides read TGTGCCAGCAGCTTAGAGGGCACAAGCAATCAGCCCCAGCATTTT. This sequence encodes CASSLEGTSNQPQHF.

The chain uses TRBV5-1 and TRBJ2-7, with D unclear. This CDR3 region has 13 residues. From germline, CDR1 is SGHRS and CDR2 YFSETQ. The V end was cut by 2 bases, the J end by 1 base, with 7 bases between. DNA for the CDR3: TGCGCCAGCAGCTTTGGCAGTTCCTACGAGCAGTACTTC. Translated, it gives CASSFGSSYEQYF. Drawing the rest from reference TRBV5-1 and TRBJ2-7, the complete variable domain is KAGVTQTPRYLIKTRGQQVTLSCSPISGHRSVSWYQQTPGQGLQFLFEYFSETQRNKGNFPGRFSGRQFSNSRSEMNVSTLELGDSALYLCASSFGSSYEQYFGPGTRLTVT.

This clone was picked up one time. The chain joins TRBV11-2 to TRBJ1-1; D gene ambiguous. Per the germline V gene, CDR1 is SGHAT and CDR2 is FQNNGV. The germline V and J ends were trimmed by 3 bases and 0 bases, with 20 bases remaining between them. This CDR3 is 18 amino acids long. For the CDR3, the DNA is TGTGCCAGCAGCTTCAACGGCGGGCAGGAACAAATGAACACTGAAGCTTTCTTT. Its protein product is CASSFNGGQEQMNTEAFF.

This clone has more than one count but fewer than ten. The chain recombines TRBV9 with TRBJ2-1; D unresolved. V lost 0 bases and J lost 4, with 8 bases in between. CDR3 length: 14 amino acids. Germline values: CDR1 SGDLS, CDR2 YYNGEE. CDR3 sequence: CASSVEYGYNEQFF. CDR3 nucleotides: TGTGCCAGCAGCGTAGAATACGGTTACAATGAGCAGTTCTTC.

The chain has TRBV12-5 and TRBJ1-5; TRBD1 might be the D (6 bases). There are 18 residues in the CDR3. Germline values: CDR1 LGHNT, CDR2 FRNRAP. Between the trimmed V and J ends, which lost 4 bases and 4 bases, there was a span of 23 bases. The CDR3 DNA reads as TGTGCTAGTGGTTCCATCTTTGAGACAGGCGGAATTAATCAGCCCCAGCATTTT. Its protein product is CASGSIFETGGINQPQHF.

The chain links TRBV27 to TRBJ1-2; 9 bases align to TRBD1. This CDR3 is built from 14 residues. V was pared by 3 bases and J by 14 bases, with 13 bases of the junction left unmatched. Germline CDR1 reads MNHEY; CDR2 reads SMNVEV (reference sequence). CDR3 residues: CASSLQPGQGARTF. Here the CDR3 DNA reads TGTGCCAGCAGTTTGCAACCGGGACAGGGAGCTAGGACCTTC.

The chain is built from TRBV28 and TRBJ2-7; TRBD1 is a possible D gene (5 bases). This CDR3 has 11 amino acids. The germline V gene encodes CDR1 MDHEN and CDR2 SYDVKM. DNA of the CDR3: TGTGCTTCTCAGGGTGGTGACGAGCAGTACTTC. Protein: CASQGGDEQYF.

This clone was counted between two and nine times. This chain uses TRBV5-6 with TRBJ1-2; D gene ambiguous. Germline V gene lookup returns CDR1 SGHDT and CDR2 YYEEEE. The CDR3 is made up of 11 amino acids. Trimming stripped 4 bases from V and 8 bases from J, with 9 bases between. The CDR3 spells CASSARWGYTF. The CDR3 coding sequence is TGTGCCAGCAGCGCGAGATGGGGCTACACCTTC.

The chain combines TRBV5-6 with TRBJ2-7; 13 bases map to TRBD2. The CDR3 is 15 residues long. J gave up 4 bases and V 5 bases, and 6 bases lay outside the gene matches. The germline gives CDR1 SGHDT, CDR2 YYEEEE. The CDR3 DNA reads TGTGCCAGCAGTTACGGGACTAGCGGGACTTACGAGCAGTACTTC. This gives the protein CASSYGTSGTYEQYF.

A remark on this clone: Within the sample, other DNA sequences also encode this same CDR3. This rearrangement joins TRBV7-9 to TRBJ2-7; D remains unclear. The V gene's germline CDR1 is SEHNR and CDR2 FQNEAQ (reference sequence). This CDR3 contains 14 residues. Trimming removed 5 bases at V and 1 base at J, with 12 bases between. The CDR3 DNA is TGTGCCAGCAGCCCCCCAGGATCTTCCTACGAGCAGTACTTC. It translates to CASSPPGSSYEQYF.

This chain links TRBV7-3 with TRBJ1-1; a weak D match, TRBD1 (5 bases). The CDR3 has 14 residues. V lost 5 bases and J 5 bases, leaving 15 bases between the germline ends. Germline lookup yields CDR1 SGHTA and CDR2 FQGTGA. This CDR3 reads CASSQGHLGTEAFF. The DNA of the CDR3 is TGTGCCAGCAGCCAAGGACATCTCGGGACTGAAGCTTTCTTT.

The J gene is TRBJ2-7, the V gene TRBV4-1, with 10 positions matching TRBD2. The CDR3 totals 14 residues. Germline CDR1 and CDR2: MGHRA and YSYEKL. V was pared by 2 bases and J by 5 bases, with 3 bases of the junction left unmatched. CDR3 amino acids: CASSQTSGNDEQYF. DNA for the CDR3: TGCGCCAGCAGCCAAACTAGCGGGAACGACGAGCAGTACTTC.

The count of this clone is one. The V gene is TRBV5-8, the J gene TRBJ2-7; 8 positions agree with TRBD1. With 4 bases clipped from V and 1 base from J, the junction kept 4 bases outside the gene matches. The CDR3 is 14 amino acids. The germline gives CDR1 SGHTS, CDR2 YDEGEE. As DNA, the CDR3 is TGTGCCAGCAGCCCGGACAGGGTTTCCTACGAGCAGTACTTC. It specifies CASSPDRVSYEQYF.

The CDR3 is CASSYSDSQNTEAFF. The DNA for the CDR3 is TGTGCCAGCAGTTACTCGGACAGTCAGAACACTGAAGCTTTCTTT. This rearrangement joins TRBV6-5 to TRBJ1-1, with D tentatively TRBD1 (6 bases). V was cut by 0 bases and J by 1 base, with 9 bases left in between. The CDR3 covers 15 residues. Germline values: CDR1 MNHEY, CDR2 SVGAGI.

V gene TRBV11-3 combines with J gene TRBJ2-7; TRBD2 matches 9 bases. Germline V lookup: CDR1 SGHNT, CDR2 YENEEA. Trimming cost V 7 bases and J 5 bases; bases outside gene matches: 6. This CDR3 has 13 amino acids. The DNA of the CDR3 is TGTGCCAGCACCCCGGCGGGGGGGCACGAGCAGTACTTC. This sequence encodes CASTPAGGHEQYF.

The V gene is TRBV4-1, the J gene TRBJ1-1; TRBD1 might be the D (5 bases). V lost 5 bases to trimming and J lost 0 bases, with 10 bases between them. CDR1 is MGHRA, CDR2 YSYEKL, per germline. This CDR3 spans 14 amino acids. For the CDR3, the DNA is TGCGCCAGCAGCACACGACAGCTGAACACTGAAGCTTTCTTT. Its protein is CASSTRQLNTEAFF.

DNA of the CDR3: TGTGCCAGCACCGGTCAGGGGAAAGGGTACGAGCAGTACTTC. This encodes CASTGQGKGYEQYF. J is TRBJ2-7 and V is TRBV5-4, with a possible D match to TRBD1 (6 bases). The V end lost 6 bases, the J end lost 4 bases, and 17 bases lay between the germline ends. CDR1 and CDR2 from the germline V gene are SGHNT and YYREEE (reference sequence). This CDR3 contains 14 residues.